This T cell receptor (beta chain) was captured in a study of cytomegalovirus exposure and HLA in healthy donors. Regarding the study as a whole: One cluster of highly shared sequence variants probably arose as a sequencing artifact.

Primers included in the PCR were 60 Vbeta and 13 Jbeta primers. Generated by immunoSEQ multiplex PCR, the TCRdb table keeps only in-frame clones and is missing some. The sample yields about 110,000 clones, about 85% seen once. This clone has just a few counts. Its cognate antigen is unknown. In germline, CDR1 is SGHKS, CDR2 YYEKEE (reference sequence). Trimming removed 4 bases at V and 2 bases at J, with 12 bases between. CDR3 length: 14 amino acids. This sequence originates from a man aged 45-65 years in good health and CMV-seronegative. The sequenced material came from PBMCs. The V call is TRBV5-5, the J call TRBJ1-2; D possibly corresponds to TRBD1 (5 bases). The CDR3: CASSDLGGNYGYTF. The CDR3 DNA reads TGTGCCAGCAGCGACCTCGGGGGGAACTATGGCTACACCTTC.